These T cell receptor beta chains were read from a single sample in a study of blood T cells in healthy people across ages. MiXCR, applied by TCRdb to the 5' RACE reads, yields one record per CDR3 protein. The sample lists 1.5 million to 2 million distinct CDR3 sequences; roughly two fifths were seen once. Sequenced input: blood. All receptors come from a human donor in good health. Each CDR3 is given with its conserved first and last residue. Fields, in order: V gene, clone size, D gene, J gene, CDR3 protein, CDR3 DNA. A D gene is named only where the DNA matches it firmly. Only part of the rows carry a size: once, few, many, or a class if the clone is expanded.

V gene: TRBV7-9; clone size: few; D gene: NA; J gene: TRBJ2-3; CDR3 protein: CASNPSGYTGTQYF; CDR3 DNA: TGTGCCAGCAATCCGAGCGGGTACACAGGTACGCAGTATTTT
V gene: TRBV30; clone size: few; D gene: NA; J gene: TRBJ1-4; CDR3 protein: CAWRKSGSTNEKLFF; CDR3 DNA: TGTGCCTGGAGAAAGTCGGGGTCAACTAATGAAAAACTGTTTTTT
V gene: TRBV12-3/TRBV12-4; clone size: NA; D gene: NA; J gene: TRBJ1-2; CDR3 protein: CATARTAIGQLAGYTF; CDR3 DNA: TGTGCCACCGCACGGACAGCGATAGGGCAATTGGCTGGCTACACCTTC
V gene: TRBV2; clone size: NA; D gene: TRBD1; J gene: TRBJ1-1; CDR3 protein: CTSKDRGGIEAFF; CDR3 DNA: TGTACCAGCAAGGACAGGGGTGGGATTGAAGCTTTCTTT
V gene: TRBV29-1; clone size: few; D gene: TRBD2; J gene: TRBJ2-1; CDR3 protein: CSVEDQGGGAPEQFF; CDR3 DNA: TGCAGCGTTGAAGATCAAGGCGGGGGGGCCCCTGAGCAGTTCTTC
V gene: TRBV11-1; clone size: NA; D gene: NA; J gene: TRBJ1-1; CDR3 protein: CASSPRVGAGLNTEAFF; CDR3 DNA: TGTGCCAGCAGCCCCCGGGTTGGGGCAGGATTGAACACTGAAGCTTTCTTT
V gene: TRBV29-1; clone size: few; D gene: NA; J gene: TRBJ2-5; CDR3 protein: CSVGAWGQEAQYF; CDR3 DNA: TGCAGCGTTGGAGCTTGGGGTCAAGAGGCCCAGTACTTC
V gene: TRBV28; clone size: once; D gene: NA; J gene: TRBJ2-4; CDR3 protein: CASSPPRMAIAREYF; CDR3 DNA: TGTGCCAGCAGTCCCCCTAGGATGGCAATTGCCCGCGAGTACTTC
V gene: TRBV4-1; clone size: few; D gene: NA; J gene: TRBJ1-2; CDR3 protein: CASSHTLDNYGYTF; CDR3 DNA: TGCGCCAGCAGCCACACACTTGATAACTATGGCTACACCTTC
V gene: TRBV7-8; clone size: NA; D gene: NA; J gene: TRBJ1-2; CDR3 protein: CASSPPLEGRVHGYTF; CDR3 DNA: TGTGCCAGCAGCCCCCCGTTGGAGGGGAGAGTCCATGGCTACACCTTC